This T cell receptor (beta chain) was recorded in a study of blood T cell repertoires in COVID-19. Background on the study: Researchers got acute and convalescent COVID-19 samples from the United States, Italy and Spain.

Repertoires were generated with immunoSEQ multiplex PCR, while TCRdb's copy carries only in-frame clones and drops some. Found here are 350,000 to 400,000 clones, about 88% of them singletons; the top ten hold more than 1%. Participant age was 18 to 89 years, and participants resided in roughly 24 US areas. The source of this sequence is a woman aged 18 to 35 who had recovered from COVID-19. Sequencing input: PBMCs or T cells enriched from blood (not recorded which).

The DNA of the CDR3 is TGTGCCAGCAGCTTCGGGGGAGACGGCTACACCTTC. It specifies CASSFGGDGYTF. The chain carries TRBV7-8 and TRBJ1-2; a possible D gene is TRBD1 (5 bases). Germline V lookup: CDR1 SGHVS, CDR2 FQNEAQ. CDR3 size: 12 residues. V was cut by 3 bases and J by 8 bases, with 10 bases left in between.